This T cell receptor beta chain was found in a study of T cell changes during pregnancy in multiple sclerosis. Unmatched junction bases numbered 5, after V lost 4 bases and J lost 4 bases. Per the germline V gene, CDR1 is MDHEN and CDR2 is SYDVKM. The CDR3 loop spans 14 amino acids. This clone was picked up one time. Clones were sequenced by immunoSEQ multiplex PCR, and TCRdb holds only the in-frame ones, with some missing. The repertoire includes under 50,000 clones, about 90% of them detected once, and 0.7% to 1% sits in the top ten. The rearrangement links TRBV28 to TRBJ2-7; 9 bases map to TRBD1. The sequence was collected from a female donor with multiple sclerosis, enrolled in a pregnancy study. The material was CD4+ T cells from peripheral blood mononuclear cells, obtained in the third trimester of pregnancy. The CDR3 loop reads CASSSGTGSYEQYF. CDR3 nucleotide sequence: TGTGCCAGCAGTTCCGGGACAGGGTCATACGAGCAGTACTTC.